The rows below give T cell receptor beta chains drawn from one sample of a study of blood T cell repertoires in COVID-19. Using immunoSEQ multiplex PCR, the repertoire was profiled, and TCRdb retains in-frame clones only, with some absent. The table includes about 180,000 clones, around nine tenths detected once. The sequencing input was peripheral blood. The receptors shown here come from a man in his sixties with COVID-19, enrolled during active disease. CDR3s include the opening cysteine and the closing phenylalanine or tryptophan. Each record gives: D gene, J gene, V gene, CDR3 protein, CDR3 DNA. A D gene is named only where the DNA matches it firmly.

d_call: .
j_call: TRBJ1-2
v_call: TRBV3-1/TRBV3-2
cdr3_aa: CASSQAFNYGYTF
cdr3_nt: TGTGCCAGCAGTCAGGCTTTCAACTATGGCTACACCTTC

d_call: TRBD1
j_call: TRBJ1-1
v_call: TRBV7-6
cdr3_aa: CASSLAPGGTEAFF
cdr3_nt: TGTGCCAGCAGCTTAGCGCCAGGGGGCACTGAAGCTTTCTTT

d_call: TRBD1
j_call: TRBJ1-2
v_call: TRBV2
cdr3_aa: CASKTGEAAYGYTF
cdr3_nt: TGTGCCAGCAAGACAGGGGAGGCGGCCTATGGCTACACCTTC

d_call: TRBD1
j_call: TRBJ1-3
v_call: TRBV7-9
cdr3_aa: CASSLVTTGGNTIYF
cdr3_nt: TGTGCCAGCAGCTTAGTTACGACAGGGGGAAACACCATATATTTT

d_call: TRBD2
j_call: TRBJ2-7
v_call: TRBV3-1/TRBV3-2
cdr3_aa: CASSQASGRVEQYF
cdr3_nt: TGTGCCAGCAGCCAAGCTAGCGGGAGAGTCGAGCAGTACTTC

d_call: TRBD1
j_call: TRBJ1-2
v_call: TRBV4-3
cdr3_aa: CASSPQTGNYYGYTF
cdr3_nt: TGCGCCAGCAGCCCCCAGACAGGGAATTATTATGGCTACACCTTC

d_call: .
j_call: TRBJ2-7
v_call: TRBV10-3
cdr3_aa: CAISESFRSSYEQYF
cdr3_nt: TGTGCCATCAGTGAGTCCTTTCGTAGCTCCTACGAGCAGTACTTC

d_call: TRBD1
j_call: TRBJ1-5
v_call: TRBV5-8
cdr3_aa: CASSSRDSSSNQPQHF
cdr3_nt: TGTGCCAGCAGCTCCCGGGACAGCTCAAGCAATCAGCCCCAGCATTTT

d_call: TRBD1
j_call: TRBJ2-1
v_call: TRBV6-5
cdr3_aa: CASSWDRGSYNEQFF
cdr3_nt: TGTGCCAGCAGCTGGGACAGGGGCTCCTACAATGAGCAGTTCTTC

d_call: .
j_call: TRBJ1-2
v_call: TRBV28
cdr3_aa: CASKTGREDGYTF
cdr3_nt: TGTGCCAGCAAAACGGGGAGGGAAGATGGCTACACCTTC

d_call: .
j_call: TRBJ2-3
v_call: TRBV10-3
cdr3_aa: CAISEGGGTDTQYF
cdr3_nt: TGTGCCATCAGTGAAGGCGGCGGCACAGATACGCAGTATTTT

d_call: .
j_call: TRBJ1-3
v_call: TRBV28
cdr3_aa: CASIRGGLGNTIYF
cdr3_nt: TGTGCCAGCATAAGGGGGGGCTTGGGAAACACCATATATTTT

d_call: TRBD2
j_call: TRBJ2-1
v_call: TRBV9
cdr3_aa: CASSLSGRNTNEQFF
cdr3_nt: TGTGCCAGCAGCCTAAGCGGGAGGAATACCAATGAGCAGTTCTTC

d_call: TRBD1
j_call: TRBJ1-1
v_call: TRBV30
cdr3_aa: CAWSAPKTGVNTEAFF
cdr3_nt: TGTGCCTGGAGTGCCCCCAAGACAGGGGTGAACACTGAAGCTTTCTTT

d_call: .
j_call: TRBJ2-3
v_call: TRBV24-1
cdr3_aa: CATSASGGTDTQYF
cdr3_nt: TGTGCCACCAGTGCTTCGGGGGGCACAGATACGCAGTATTTT

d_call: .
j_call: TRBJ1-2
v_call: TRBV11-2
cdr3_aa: CASSLGTNNYGYTF
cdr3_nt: TGTGCCAGCAGCTTAGGCACAAACAACTATGGCTACACCTTC

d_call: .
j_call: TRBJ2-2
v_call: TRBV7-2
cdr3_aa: CASSLNINTGELFF
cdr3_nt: TGTGCCAGCAGCCTTAACATAAACACCGGGGAGCTGTTTTTT